This T cell receptor (beta chain) came from a study of blood T cell repertoires in COVID-19. Study information: Donors in the United States, Italy and Spain gave samples during acute or convalescent COVID-19. Nucleic acid was either cDNA or gDNA, and it came from T cells, B-cell-depleted T cells, or PBMCs.

Per the authors' pipeline: Quantification of nucleated cells was approximated via reference gene primer amplification. Generated by immunoSEQ multiplex PCR, the TCRdb table keeps only in-frame clones and is missing some. Clone size and the V and J calls come from that table; the DNA yielded D and trimming. This table holds approximately 250,000 clones, approximately 90% found once. Germline V lookup: CDR1 WSHSY, CDR2 SAAADI. The CDR3 is 12 amino acids. Trimming stripped 8 bases from V and 3 bases from J, with 8 bases between. Participants' own reports of clinical history determined their cohort assignment.

Sequencing used PBMCs or T cells enriched from blood (not recorded which). The J gene is TRBJ1-5, the V gene TRBV10-2; possibly TRBD1 for D (5 bases). The source of this sequence is a woman aged 25-40 years with acute COVID-19. CDR3 residues: CASDRDNQPQHF. CDR3 in DNA: TGCGCCAGCGACAGAGACAATCAGCCCCAGCATTTT.